These T cell receptor beta chains were read from a single sample in a study of human T cells and chemical hapten exposure. TCRdb re-derived calls from the RACE reads in MiXCR, one entry per CDR3 protein. Counted here are fewer than 100,000 distinct CDR3 sequences, 8.6% occurring once; the ten biggest clones make up about 1.7%. The sequencing sample was made of whole blood. These receptors were taken from a female donor in good health. Some clones in this sample may be carry-over from other donors' samples. Each CDR3 is given with its conserved first and last residue. Each record gives: J gene, CDR3 length, clone size, V gene, D gene, CDR3 protein, CDR3 DNA. The D gene is left open where the match is weak. Size is stated for part of the rows, as once, few or many counts, or as a class when the clone is expanded.

J gene: TRBJ2-3
CDR3 length: 17
clone size: many
V gene: TRBV5-6
D gene: TRBD1
CDR3 protein: CASSEGQGITKAATQYF
CDR3 DNA: TGTGCCAGCAGCGAGGGACAGGGGATAACTAAAGCTGCTACGCAGTATTTT

J gene: TRBJ2-1
CDR3 length: 14
clone size: few
V gene: TRBV11-3
D gene: .
CDR3 protein: CASSLRRGSDEQFF
CDR3 DNA: TGTGCCAGCAGCTTACGCAGGGGTAGTGATGAGCAGTTCTTC

J gene: TRBJ2-3
CDR3 length: 15
clone size: .
V gene: TRBV20-1
D gene: TRBD1
CDR3 protein: CSASLRTGTTDTQYF
CDR3 DNA: TGCAGTGCTAGTCTCAGGACAGGAACCACAGATACGCAGTATTTT

J gene: TRBJ1-3
CDR3 length: 14
clone size: many
V gene: TRBV5-1
D gene: .
CDR3 protein: CASNEGLAGNTIYF
CDR3 DNA: TGCGCCAGCAATGAGGGGTTGGCTGGAAACACCATATATTTT

J gene: TRBJ2-5
CDR3 length: 11
clone size: many
V gene: TRBV12-3/TRBV12-4
D gene: .
CDR3 protein: CATRIAETQYF
CDR3 DNA: TGTGCCACCCGCATCGCAGAGACCCAGTACTTC

J gene: TRBJ1-5
CDR3 length: 14
clone size: many
V gene: TRBV6-2/TRBV6-3
D gene: .
CDR3 protein: CASSYSTGGQPQHF
CDR3 DNA: TGTGCCAGCAGTTACTCGACCGGGGGACAGCCCCAGCATTTT

J gene: TRBJ2-5
CDR3 length: 17
clone size: .
V gene: TRBV7-7
D gene: TRBD2
CDR3 protein: CASSPSGGHTLPETQYF
CDR3 DNA: TGTGCTAGCAGCCCTAGCGGGGGACATACCCTTCCGGAGACCCAGTACTTC

J gene: TRBJ2-4
CDR3 length: 13
clone size: many
V gene: TRBV6-6
D gene: TRBD2
CDR3 protein: CASTPRGGDIQYF
CDR3 DNA: TGTGCCAGCACCCCGCGGGGAGGGGACATTCAGTACTTC

J gene: TRBJ2-2
CDR3 length: 15
clone size: many
V gene: TRBV29-1
D gene: .
CDR3 protein: CSVEAPGFGTGELFF
CDR3 DNA: TGCAGCGTTGAAGCCCCGGGATTCGGCACCGGGGAGCTGTTTTTT

J gene: TRBJ2-1
CDR3 length: 15
clone size: many
V gene: TRBV7-6
D gene: .
CDR3 protein: CASSYSWGPNNEQFF
CDR3 DNA: TGTGCCAGCAGCTACTCGTGGGGGCCGAACAATGAGCAGTTCTTC

J gene: TRBJ1-5
CDR3 length: 13
clone size: many
V gene: TRBV20-1
D gene: .
CDR3 protein: CSASRTANQPQHF
CDR3 DNA: TGCAGTGCTAGTCGGACGGCAAATCAGCCCCAGCATTTT

J gene: TRBJ1-1
CDR3 length: 14
clone size: few
V gene: TRBV13
D gene: TRBD1
CDR3 protein: CASSLGETGGLAFF
CDR3 DNA: TGTGCCAGCAGCTTAGGTGAGACAGGGGGCTTGGCTTTCTTT

J gene: TRBJ1-1
CDR3 length: 14
clone size: many
V gene: TRBV2
D gene: .
CDR3 protein: CASKRSLMNTEAFF
CDR3 DNA: TGTGCCAGCAAGCGCAGCCTAATGAACACTGAAGCTTTCTTT

J gene: TRBJ2-7
CDR3 length: 13
clone size: many
V gene: TRBV6-4
D gene: .
CDR3 protein: CASPSRAGSEQYF
CDR3 DNA: TGTGCCAGCCCGTCGAGGGCCGGGAGCGAGCAGTACTTC

J gene: TRBJ1-1
CDR3 length: 14
clone size: .
V gene: TRBV5-1
D gene: .
CDR3 protein: CASSLDRTQLETFF
CDR3 DNA: TGCGCCAGCAGCTTGGATCGTACACAATTAGAGACTTTCTTT

J gene: TRBJ2-7
CDR3 length: 11
clone size: many
V gene: TRBV10-3
D gene: .
CDR3 protein: CAISDTYEQYF
CDR3 DNA: TGTGCCATCAGTGACACGTACGAGCAGTACTTC

J gene: TRBJ2-5
CDR3 length: 16
clone size: few
V gene: TRBV5-1
D gene: .
CDR3 protein: CASSFEDRDPQETQYF
CDR3 DNA: TGCGCCAGCAGCTTCGAGGACCGGGACCCTCAAGAGACCCAGTACTTC

J gene: TRBJ1-5
CDR3 length: 13
clone size: many
V gene: TRBV20-1
D gene: .
CDR3 protein: CSAGRMLNQPQHF
CDR3 DNA: TGCAGTGCTGGCCGGATGCTCAATCAGCCCCAGCATTTT

J gene: TRBJ1-5
CDR3 length: 12
clone size: many
V gene: TRBV24-1
D gene: .
CDR3 protein: CATSASNQPQHF
CDR3 DNA: TGTGCCACCAGTGCGAGCAATCAGCCCCAGCATTTT

J gene: TRBJ1-4
CDR3 length: 13
clone size: many
V gene: TRBV4-2
D gene: .
CDR3 protein: CASSQGEREKLFF
CDR3 DNA: TGTGCCAGCAGCCAAGGGGAGCGGGAAAAACTGTTTTTT

J gene: TRBJ2-4
CDR3 length: 17
clone size: .
V gene: TRBV7-2
D gene: .
CDR3 protein: CASSLEVAALAKNIQYF
CDR3 DNA: TGTGCCAGCAGCTTAGAGGTGGCGGCACTAGCCAAAAACATTCAGTACTTC

J gene: TRBJ2-2
CDR3 length: 16
clone size: few
V gene: TRBV5-6
D gene: TRBD1
CDR3 protein: CASSDLRTGGSGELFF
CDR3 DNA: TGTGCCAGCAGCGATCTTCGGACAGGGGGCTCCGGGGAGCTGTTTTTT

J gene: TRBJ2-1
CDR3 length: 15
clone size: few
V gene: TRBV4-1
D gene: TRBD2
CDR3 protein: CASSWRVRGGTEQFF
CDR3 DNA: TGCGCCAGCAGCTGGCGGGTGCGGGGGGGCACTGAGCAGTTCTTC

J gene: TRBJ2-2
CDR3 length: 16
clone size: many
V gene: TRBV3-1
D gene: .
CDR3 protein: CASSQVTTSHAGELFF
CDR3 DNA: TGTGCCAGCAGCCAAGTTACGACTTCTCACGCCGGGGAGCTGTTTTTT

J gene: TRBJ1-5
CDR3 length: 15
clone size: many
V gene: TRBV9
D gene: .
CDR3 protein: CASSVGGNDNQPQHF
CDR3 DNA: TGTGCCAGCAGCGTAGGTGGAAATGACAATCAGCCCCAGCATTTT

J gene: TRBJ2-3
CDR3 length: 14
clone size: .
V gene: TRBV2
D gene: TRBD2
CDR3 protein: CAGGGTSLADTQYF
CDR3 DNA: TGTGCCGGCGGTGGGACTAGCCTCGCAGATACGCAGTATTTT

J gene: TRBJ1-1
CDR3 length: 12
clone size: many
V gene: TRBV6-1
D gene: .
CDR3 protein: CASSPFLPEAFF
CDR3 DNA: TGTGCCAGCAGCCCTTTTTTACCTGAAGCTTTCTTT

J gene: TRBJ2-6
CDR3 length: 18
clone size: few
V gene: TRBV5-1
D gene: TRBD2
CDR3 protein: CASSLGGAGGSGANVLTF
CDR3 DNA: TGCGCCAGCAGCCTGGGCGGAGCGGGAGGATCTGGGGCCAACGTCCTGACTTTC

J gene: TRBJ1-2
CDR3 length: 15
clone size: few
V gene: TRBV15
D gene: .
CDR3 protein: CATSAGDWQAGGYTF
CDR3 DNA: TGTGCCACCAGCGCGGGTGACTGGCAGGCGGGTGGCTACACCTTC

J gene: TRBJ1-2
CDR3 length: 14
clone size: few
V gene: TRBV6-6
D gene: TRBD1
CDR3 protein: CASSFPGQGRGYTF
CDR3 DNA: TGTGCCAGCAGTTTCCCGGGACAGGGTCGCGGCTACACCTTC

J gene: TRBJ1-1
CDR3 length: 15
clone size: .
V gene: TRBV19
D gene: .
CDR3 protein: CASSDWERPDTEAFF
CDR3 DNA: TGTGCCAGTAGTGACTGGGAGCGGCCGGACACTGAAGCTTTCTTT

J gene: TRBJ2-3
CDR3 length: 16
clone size: few
V gene: TRBV20-1
D gene: TRBD1
CDR3 protein: CSASLRTGGYVDTQYF
CDR3 DNA: TGCAGTGCTAGCCTCCGGACAGGGGGCTATGTAGATACGCAGTATTTT

J gene: TRBJ1-5
CDR3 length: 14
clone size: many
V gene: TRBV6-2/TRBV6-3
D gene: TRBD1
CDR3 protein: CASSYLTGNQPQHF
CDR3 DNA: TGTGCCAGCAGTTATCTGACAGGGAATCAGCCCCAGCATTTT

J gene: TRBJ2-1
CDR3 length: 15
clone size: many
V gene: TRBV6-2/TRBV6-3
D gene: TRBD2
CDR3 protein: CASRTSGRGYYEQFF
CDR3 DNA: TGTGCCAGCAGGACTTCGGGGCGGGGGTATTATGAGCAGTTCTTC

J gene: TRBJ1-2
CDR3 length: 14
clone size: .
V gene: TRBV20-1
D gene: .
CDR3 protein: CSALRIDINYGYTF
CDR3 DNA: TGCAGTGCCTTACGCATCGACATTAACTATGGCTACACCTTC

J gene: TRBJ1-6
CDR3 length: 14
clone size: many
V gene: TRBV19
D gene: TRBD1
CDR3 protein: CASSILDRDSPLHF
CDR3 DNA: TGTGCCAGTAGTATTCTGGACAGGGATTCACCCCTCCACTTT

J gene: TRBJ2-5
CDR3 length: 14
clone size: many
V gene: TRBV4-2
D gene: .
CDR3 protein: CASSQDLFGETQYF
CDR3 DNA: TGTGCCAGCAGCCAAGATCTTTTCGGCGAGACCCAGTACTTC

J gene: TRBJ2-5
CDR3 length: 17
clone size: few
V gene: TRBV18
D gene: .
CDR3 protein: CASSPVPLTGPQETQYF
CDR3 DNA: TGTGCCAGCTCCCCTGTCCCTCTGACAGGACCACAAGAGACCCAGTACTTC

J gene: TRBJ1-5
CDR3 length: 13
clone size: many
V gene: TRBV20-1
D gene: .
CDR3 protein: CSARVSENQPQHF
CDR3 DNA: TGCAGTGCTAGAGTTTCAGAGAATCAGCCCCAGCATTTT

J gene: TRBJ2-5
CDR3 length: 13
clone size: many
V gene: TRBV6-4
D gene: .
CDR3 protein: CASTGRHQETQYF
CDR3 DNA: TGTGCCAGCACGGGACGGCATCAAGAGACCCAGTACTTC

J gene: TRBJ1-4
CDR3 length: 14
clone size: .
V gene: TRBV12-3/TRBV12-4
D gene: .
CDR3 protein: CASSPLVGYEKLFF
CDR3 DNA: TGTGCCAGCAGTCCCCTGGTGGGTTATGAAAAACTGTTTTTT

J gene: TRBJ1-2
CDR3 length: 19
clone size: few
V gene: TRBV12-3/TRBV12-4
D gene: .
CDR3 protein: CASKKWGEESHPLLDGYTF
CDR3 DNA: TGTGCCAGTAAGAAGTGGGGGGAGGAGAGTCACCCCCTCCTGGATGGCTACACCTTC

J gene: TRBJ2-3
CDR3 length: 15
clone size: many
V gene: TRBV5-1
D gene: .
CDR3 protein: CASSLDPSSTDTQYF
CDR3 DNA: TGCGCCAGCAGCCTGGATCCGAGCTCCACAGATACGCAGTATTTT

J gene: TRBJ1-5
CDR3 length: 14
clone size: .
V gene: TRBV21-1
D gene: .
CDR3 protein: CASSKGAKNQPQHF
CDR3 DNA: TGTGCCAGCAGCAAAGGGGCCAAAAATCAGCCCCAGCATTTT

J gene: TRBJ1-1
CDR3 length: 16
clone size: many
V gene: TRBV7-9
D gene: TRBD1
CDR3 protein: CASTRNSGTGLTEAFF
CDR3 DNA: TGTGCCAGCACCCGAAACTCTGGGACAGGGTTAACTGAAGCTTTCTTT

J gene: TRBJ2-3
CDR3 length: 14
clone size: .
V gene: TRBV20-1
D gene: .
CDR3 protein: CSARDVGSPDTQYF
CDR3 DNA: TGCAGTGCTAGAGATGTGGGAAGTCCAGATACGCAGTATTTT

J gene: TRBJ2-2
CDR3 length: 17
clone size: .
V gene: TRBV5-1
D gene: TRBD2
CDR3 protein: CASSIAGLAGITGELFF
CDR3 DNA: TGCGCCAGCAGCATAGCGGGACTAGCGGGGATCACCGGGGAGCTGTTTTTT

J gene: TRBJ1-6
CDR3 length: 13
clone size: few
V gene: TRBV12-3/TRBV12-4
D gene: .
CDR3 protein: CASTNRGGSPLHF
CDR3 DNA: TGTGCCAGCACAAATAGGGGGGGTTCACCCCTCCACTTT

J gene: TRBJ2-5
CDR3 length: 16
clone size: .
V gene: TRBV14
D gene: TRBD2
CDR3 protein: CASSHLGLAKKETQYF
CDR3 DNA: TGTGCCAGCAGCCACTTAGGACTAGCGAAAAAAGAGACCCAGTACTTC

J gene: TRBJ2-7
CDR3 length: 14
clone size: .
V gene: TRBV15
D gene: .
CDR3 protein: CATSRETASYEQYF
CDR3 DNA: TGTGCCACCAGCAGAGAAACAGCCTCCTACGAGCAGTACTTC

J gene: TRBJ2-3
CDR3 length: 18
clone size: many
V gene: TRBV29-1
D gene: TRBD2
CDR3 protein: CSVEGEGLAGASEDTQYF
CDR3 DNA: TGCAGCGTTGAGGGGGAGGGACTAGCGGGGGCCAGCGAAGATACGCAGTATTTT

J gene: TRBJ1-1
CDR3 length: 17
clone size: few
V gene: TRBV11-2
D gene: .
CDR3 protein: CASSLHRAPRDGTEAFF
CDR3 DNA: TGTGCCAGCAGCTTACACAGGGCCCCAAGGGACGGCACTGAAGCTTTCTTT

J gene: TRBJ2-3
CDR3 length: 16
clone size: many
V gene: TRBV11-2
D gene: TRBD2
CDR3 protein: CASSLDPAGGIDTQYF
CDR3 DNA: TGTGCCAGCAGCTTAGATCCAGCGGGGGGGATCGATACGCAGTATTTT

J gene: TRBJ1-4
CDR3 length: 18
clone size: .
V gene: TRBV27
D gene: .
CDR3 protein: CASSLRPTEYATNEKLFF
CDR3 DNA: TGTGCCAGCAGTTTACGCCCGACAGAATATGCAACTAATGAAAAACTGTTTTTT

J gene: TRBJ1-1
CDR3 length: 11
clone size: .
V gene: TRBV12-3/TRBV12-4
D gene: .
CDR3 protein: CASRYGAEAFF
CDR3 DNA: TGTGCCAGCAGGTACGGTGCTGAAGCTTTCTTT

J gene: TRBJ2-1
CDR3 length: 17
clone size: few
V gene: TRBV7-6
D gene: TRBD2
CDR3 protein: CASSLELAGGSGNEQFF
CDR3 DNA: TGTGCCAGCAGCTTAGAGCTAGCGGGGGGCTCCGGGAATGAGCAGTTCTTC

J gene: TRBJ2-7
CDR3 length: 15
clone size: many
V gene: TRBV25-1
D gene: TRBD1
CDR3 protein: CASSETGVLSYEQYF
CDR3 DNA: TGTGCCAGCAGTGAGACAGGGGTGCTTTCCTACGAGCAGTACTTC

J gene: TRBJ2-3
CDR3 length: 12
clone size: many
V gene: TRBV7-2
D gene: .
CDR3 protein: CASRLGPDTQYF
CDR3 DNA: TGTGCCAGCAGGTTGGGTCCAGATACGCAGTATTTT